The T cell receptor beta chain described here comes from a study of T cells in Graves' hyperthyroidism and ophthalmopathy. This clonotype was counted many times. TCR beta CDR3 sequences were amplified from RNA transcripts. HTBI primers drove first-round RT-PCR of the TCR CDR3. Via MiXCR, TCRdb re-called the multiplex PCR reads, giving one row per CDR3 protein. The sample has about 360,000 distinct CDR3 sequences; more than 15% are singletons. This CDR3 spans 14 amino acids. After removal of 3 bases from V and 4 bases from J, the junction contained 4 bases not matched to a gene. Germline V gene data show CDR1 as KGHDR and CDR2 as SFDVKD.

Sequenced material: blood. The chain is built from TRBV24-1 and TRBJ2-5; TRBD1 agrees at 7 bases. The receptor was isolated from a woman aged 18-35 years with Graves' hyperthyroidism that later progressed to Graves' ophthalmopathy. The chain's CDR3 is CATSDIRQGETQYF. For the CDR3, the DNA is TGTGCCACCAGTGATATAAGACAGGGAGAGACCCAGTACTTC.